The clone carrying this T cell receptor beta chain came up a few times. What it binds is not known. The CDR3 is 13 residues long. The ends were cut back, 1 base at V and 2 bases at J, with 5 bases in the middle. The V gene's germline CDR1 is SGHNT and CDR2 YENEEA. These data are taken from a study of fetal regulatory T cell absence and autoimmunity. Background on the study: The IPEX patients lacked clinical diabetes but had exocrine pancreas autoimmunity.

This was a survey-level run. Generated by immunoSEQ multiplex PCR, the TCRdb table keeps only in-frame clones and is missing some. The table has more than 85,000 clones, 60% to 80% seen once. Study-level findings and limits: Some top pancreas TCR clones were over 80-fold enriched versus cord blood. Cord blood and pancreas showed broadly similar TRB gene family usage.

Sequenced: pancreas tissue. The chain uses TRBV11-3 and TRBJ1-1, with D unclear. This TCR came from a male donor with IPEX syndrome. The CDR3 protein is CASSLAHNTEAFF. CDR3 in DNA: TGTGCCAGCAGCTTAGCTCACAACACTGAAGCTTTCTTT. The full variable domain, completed using reference TRBV11-3 and TRBJ1-1, is EAGVVQSPRYKIIEKKQPVAFWCNPISGHNTLYWYLQNLGQGPELLIRYENEEAVDDSQLPKDRFSAERLKGVDSTLKIQPAELGDSAVYLCASSLAHNTEAFFGQGTRLTVV.